This TCR beta chain appears in the sequencing data of a study of CD8+ T cells in alopecia areata. Study conclusions and caveats: Clarity of TCR sharing across patients fell short of that in mice, possibly HLA-related. Compared with normal scalp, lesional scalp had higher clonality and more expanded CD8+ clones. Significant decreases in scalp clonality and expanded CD8+ clones followed tofacitinib treatment.

Notes on this clone: Its antigen is not identified.

Treatment in this sample: oral pan-JAK inhibitor, 5-10 mg twice daily. After isolation, RNA underwent reverse transcription to generate cDNA as the sequencing template. This table comes from immunoSEQ multiplex PCR, and its TCRdb copy is limited to in-frame clones, with some not included. The table lists about 140,000 clones, roughly 54% of them singletons. The junction had 3 bases not matched to a gene; V was cut back by 7 bases and J by 3 bases. CDR1 and CDR2 (germline): SGHRS, YFSETQ. CDR3 length equals 13 residues. The genes are TRBV5-1 and TRBJ2-7, with 11 bases fitting TRBD1. The receptor was isolated from a human donor with alopecia areata. The input for sequencing was CD8+ T cells sorted from blood, taken at week 4, from a patient treated with tofacitinib. The CDR3: CASGTGGNYEQYF. The CDR3 DNA is TGCGCCAGCGGGACAGGGGGAAACTACGAGCAGTACTTC.